This T cell receptor (beta chain) is drawn from a study of shared T cell receptors in the human thymus. The CDR3 runs to 14 residues. Trimming took 3 bases from V and 2 from J; bases not matched to a gene: 5. Germline V gene sequence: CDR1 SGHRS, CDR2 YFSETQ. Assay used: immunoSEQ multiplex PCR; TCRdb lists only in-frame clones, some missing. This sample yields under 850,000 clones, of which roughly 90% are seen a single time; approximately 0.011% belongs to the top ten. This sample also appeared in a second study, on human thymus T cells.

The TCR comes from a boy under two years old with a congenital heart defect. The rearrangement uses TRBV5-1 and TRBJ2-7; 7 bases map to TRBD1. Sample: thymocytes. CDR3 region: CASSSRQGTYEQYF. In DNA form, the CDR3 reads TGCGCCAGCAGCTCCAGACAGGGAACCTACGAGCAGTACTTC.